This TCR beta chain was documented in a study of blood T cell repertoires in COVID-19 (TCRdb year 2020). With regard to the full study: Samples from collaborators originated in the United States, Italy and Spain and spanned both the acute and convalescent phases of COVID-19. Where HLA class I and class II types were available, the types were taken from metadata supplied by the sample provider, not from assay-based typing. The material from the prospective study consisted of cDNA or gDNA derived from T cells, B-cell-depleted T cells, or PBMCs. The repertoires were released in a freely available public database intended as a resource for research on the immune response to SARS-CoV-2. Deeply sampled blood TCRbeta repertoires from subjects exposed to, actively infected with, or recovered from COVID-19 were included in the dataset. The sample metadata nearly always contained a de-identified subject ID, COVID-19 status, age in years and sex. Samples came from the ongoing ImmuneRACE study (first 160 participants) plus 1,254 subjects from 6 global collaborators. Findings and caveats that apply to the study as a whole: The amount of clinical and demographic metadata varied by source and participant and was provided uncurated.

The germline ends are 16 bases apart after V is trimmed by 5 bases and J by 6 bases. The germline V gene gives CDR1 as SGHVS and CDR2 as FQNEAQ. There are 14 amino acids in the CDR3, from cysteine to phenylalanine inclusive. The only DNA kept is the CDR3, 42 bases in frame from the first base. Each collaborating institution followed its own protocols to collect whole blood in K2EDTA tubes. For TCRbeta analysis, collaborators shipped samples as frozen whole blood, isolated PBMCs, or DNA extracted from either of those sample types. Comments on this clone: Its specific antigen is unknown. No much larger clone exists at a distance of one base, and base qualities are not known.

TCRbeta CDR3 regions were amplified from genomic DNA using the immunoSEQ Assay, a bias-controlled multiplex PCR. Concerning the study's data processing: Within the assay, amplification of reference gene primers was used to estimate how many nucleated cells each sample contained. Sequence reads were collapsed and filtered to measure the absolute abundance of every unique TCRbeta CDR3 rearrangement. For each sample, productive Simpson clonality was calculated by taking the square root of Simpson's diversity index across productive rearrangements. TCRdb took over this immuneACCESS table, retaining in-frame rearrangements with V and J assigned. Such tables are incomplete; in checked studies, under half of the missing clones stem from an unresolved V gene, and the remainder is unexplained. Clone size and V and J calls were adopted from that table, with D and trimming inferred from the DNA. Counted in this sample were tens of thousands of clones; 82% of them appeared once. In total, the top ten clones hold about 3.8% of the sample.

Sample: peripheral blood. This sequence was found in a woman aged 55-70 years with acute or convalescent COVID-19. The rearrangement joined TRBV7-8 to TRBJ1-1; TRBD1 is possibly the D segment (5 matching bases). The nucleotides read TGTGCCAGCAGCCTACCCGGCGGGGCCGCTGAAGCTTTCTTT. Its coded protein is CASSLPGGAAEAFF.